A single sample is the source of the 8 T cell receptor beta chains below, sequenced in a study of CD8+ T cells in alopecia areata. Following extraction, RNA underwent reverse transcription to cDNA, which served as the sequencing template. Sequenced by immunoSEQ multiplex PCR; TCRdb stores in-frame clones only, minus some. The sample has about 150,000 clones; about 50% are singletons. Source: CD8+ T cells sorted from blood, taken at week 0. These receptors all come from a human donor with alopecia areata.

This chain connects TRBV6-5 to TRBJ1-2, with 8 bases fitting TRBD1. The germline gives CDR1 MNHEY, CDR2 SVGAGI. The CDR3 is 13 amino acids. Trimming cost V 5 bases and J 6 bases; bases outside gene matches: 5. CDR3 sequence reads: CASSRTGGDGYTF. In nucleotides, the CDR3 is TGTGCCAGCAGTCGAACAGGGGGGGATGGCTACACCTTC.

The rearrangement joins TRBV9 to TRBJ1-6; tentatively, D is TRBD1 (6 bases). There are 14 residues in the CDR3. Germline V gene lookup returns CDR1 SGDLS and CDR2 YYNGEE. V shed 3 bases and J shed 10 bases, with 14 bases lying between them. The CDR3 region has the DNA TGTGCCAGCAGCGAGGGGGATTCAGGATCACCCCTCCACTTT. Amino acids: CASSEGDSGSPLHF.

This clone showed up just a few times. The rearrangement links TRBV4-3 to TRBJ2-7; 9 positions agree with TRBD1. CDR1 is LGHNA and CDR2 is YSLEER in the germline V gene. Trimming took 0 bases from V and 5 from J; bases not matched to a gene: 8. This CDR3 comprises 16 residues. The CDR3 loop reads CASSQDRGQGANEQYF. CDR3 sequence (DNA): TGCGCCAGCAGCCAAGATCGGGGACAGGGAGCAAACGAGCAGTACTTC.

This clone was counted between two and nine times. The V and J genes are TRBV20-1 and TRBJ1-1; D not resolved. CDR3 size: 11 residues. CDR1 is DFQATT, CDR2 SNEGSKA, per germline (reference sequence). V dropped 4 bases and J dropped 1 base, with 4 bases sitting between them. The CDR3 coding sequence is TGCAGTGCTACAGGGAACACTGAAGCTTTCTTT. Its protein product is CSATGNTEAFF.

This clone was found a few times. The chain employs TRBV30 and TRBJ1-1; D gene uncertain. The CDR3 runs 14 residues. Between the trimmed V and J ends, which lost 1 base and 1 base, there was a span of 10 bases. Germline CDR1 and CDR2: GTSNPN and SVGIG (reference sequence). The CDR3, as DNA: TGTGCCTGGAGTGACCCTTGGGGGAACACTGAAGCTTTCTTT. The encoded protein is CAWSDPWGNTEAFF.

The chain carries TRBV4-3 and TRBJ2-7; the match to TRBD1 covers 7 bases. The CDR3 sequence is 14 residues long. J gave up 0 bases and V 4 bases, and 3 bases lay outside the gene matches. Germline loops: CDR1 LGHNA, CDR2 YSLEER. CDR3 bases: TGCGCCAGCAGCCGATACAGGGGCTCCTACGAGCAGTACTTC. Its translation is CASSRYRGSYEQYF.

This clone came up a few times. J is TRBJ1-6 and V is TRBV4-3; D not resolved. V gave up 1 base and J gave up 6 bases, with 10 bases separating them. Germline V gene lookup returns CDR1 LGHNA and CDR2 YSLEER. The CDR3 runs 15 residues. CDR3 sequence (DNA): TGCGCCAGCAGCCAAGCCCGGAGCAGTAATTCACCCCTCCACTTT. This encodes CASSQARSSNSPLHF.

This chain uses TRBV10-3 with TRBJ2-1; TRBD2 matches 7 bases. Germline V lookup: CDR1 ENHRY, CDR2 SYGVKD. The CDR3 length is 16 residues. Unmatched junction bases numbered 11, after V lost 7 bases and J lost 2 bases. The CDR3 loop reads CAITRRGEGPYNEQFF. The CDR3 bases are TGTGCCATCACCAGACGGGGGGAGGGTCCCTACAATGAGCAGTTCTTC.